This TCR beta chain was found in a study of shared clonotypes between healthy human individuals (TCRdb year 2020). About the full investigation: Three men and two women, aged 18 to 49 years, made up the cohort. To increase sequencing depth and limit assay-specific biases, TCR repertoire library preparation and sequencing were carried out by different laboratories using diverse techniques. The study deeply sequenced blood TCR repertoires of several healthy adults to estimate repertoire size and the extent of clonotype sharing between individuals. Per donor, leukapheresis produced somewhere between about 0.9 and 9 billion PBMCs. For each donor, CD4 naive and CD4 memory were each run on three plates, CD8 naive on two plates, and CD8 memory on one plate.

General conclusions and limits of the study: Larger estimated clonotype richness was generally found for naive subsets than for memory subsets. Sampling was restricted to blood, and TCR repertoires in tissue are likely to differ from TCR repertoires in blood. Approximately 4.8% of naive CD4, 3.5% of naive CD8, 2.3% of memory CD4, and 0.4% of memory CD8 clonotypes were shared across several donors. Clonotypes shared by all four sorted-subset donors showed higher generation probabilities than non-shared clonotypes. Even with the large sequencing depth, rarefaction of the sorted-subset datasets indicated that sequencing was incomplete. The small number of donors limited the genetic and exposure-history diversity represented. Pairwise subsampling led to the expectation that sequencing depth would affect the degree of clonotype sharing among donors.

Worth noting for this clone: Which antigen it targets is not known. Qualities for individual bases were not recorded, and no much larger clone is one base off.

Using the deep immunoSEQ assay, TCR CDR3 regions were amplified from genomic DNA by multiplex PCR. For each cell subset, the extracted genomic DNA was distributed evenly across all wells of several immunoSEQ 96-well plates, and each plate served as one replicate. For sorted subsets, each replicate PCR was loaded with about 0.2 ug genomic DNA, equivalent to some 31,000 T cell genomes. Purified libraries were measured with a Qubit 3.0 fluorometer, size-checked on a Bioanalyzer 2100, and measured again with the KAPA Library Quantification kit. Every immunoSEQ 96-well plate was sequenced on a dedicated single-read 150-cycle Illumina NextSeq 550 flow cell. On the study's bioinformatics: Because the immunoSEQ output included only junctional sequences and no quality scores, the filtering could not be the same as the filtering used for full-length reads. Sequences were annotated with PyIR, a Python wrapper for IgBLAST v1.9, and V/J genes and CDR3 were assigned using IMGT germline references. Reads with weak V/J assignments (E-value above 1e-6), missing CDR3, stop codons, out-of-frame junctions, or ambiguous translated residues were removed. V3J clonotypes were defined as sequences sharing the same inferred V gene, J gene, and CDR3 amino acid sequence. Percentage overlap between repertoires was calculated by dividing the number of shared unique clonotypes by the size of the smaller repertoire. Repertoire richness was assessed with RTK rarefaction, the Chao1 estimator, and Recon v2.1 estimates of unobserved clonotypes. Generation probabilities were computed with OLGA for all TCRbeta clonotypes obtained by the gDNA method from several donors. TCRdb obtained this table from immuneACCESS and retained in-frame rearrangements with V and J assigned. These tables miss some clones; where compared with another copy, unresolved V genes account for less than half of the shortfall, and the remainder is unexplained. V, J and clone size were drawn from that table, and D and trimming were deduced from the DNA. Recorded for this sample are a few million clones; about 94% of them occurred a single time. The top ten constitute approximately 0.13% of the sample.

The donors were healthy, HIV-negative adults who had no recently reported acute infections or vaccinations. Every donor was a Caucasian adult living in Nashville, Tennessee, USA. CD4+ T cells were enriched by magnetic negative selection, after which naive cells were positively selected on CD45RA and the negative fraction was taken as the memory subset. Blood was obtained by leukapheresis, after which PBMCs were separated by Ficoll-Histopaque density gradient centrifugation and cryopreserved in liquid nitrogen vapor phase. Purity and quantity of every magnetically sorted T cell population were checked by analytical flow cytometry. Genomic DNA was isolated from every sorted fraction and measured by UV absorbance on a Nanodrop 2000c. This clonotype was obtained from a man younger than 35 in good health. Sequencing input: naive CD4+ T cells sorted from blood. The cell subset or site label, as the study defines it: CD45RA+ positively selected.

The sequenced DNA is TGTGCCAGCAGTTCAGGGGTCTTACAAGAGACCCAGTACTTC. This sequence encodes CASSSGVLQETQYF. The rearrangement joined TRBV28 to TRBJ2-5; a tentative D match to TRBD1 spans 6 bases. CDR1 MDHEN and CDR2 SYDVKM are derived from the germline V gene. Counted from cysteine to phenylalanine, this CDR3 has 14 amino acids. Only the CDR3 part of the read is kept: 42 bases, read in frame from the first base. V drops 4 bases and J drops 2 bases, leaving 11 bases in between.